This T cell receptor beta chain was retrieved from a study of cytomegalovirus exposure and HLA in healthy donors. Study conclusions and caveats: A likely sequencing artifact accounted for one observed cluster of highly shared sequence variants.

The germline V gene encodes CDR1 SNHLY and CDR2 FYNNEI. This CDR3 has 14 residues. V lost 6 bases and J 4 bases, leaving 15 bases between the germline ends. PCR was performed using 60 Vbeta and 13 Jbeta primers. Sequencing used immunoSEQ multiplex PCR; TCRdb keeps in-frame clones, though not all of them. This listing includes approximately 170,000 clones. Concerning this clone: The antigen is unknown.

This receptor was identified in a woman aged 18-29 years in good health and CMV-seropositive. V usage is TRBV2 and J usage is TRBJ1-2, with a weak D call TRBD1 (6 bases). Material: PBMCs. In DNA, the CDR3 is TGTGCCAGCAGCCAAACAGGGCTGGCCTATGGCTACACCTTC. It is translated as CASSQTGLAYGYTF.